These 9 T cell receptor beta chains share one sample of origin, sequenced in a study of control samples from healthy donors and cancer patients. Produced via immunoSEQ multiplex PCR; TCRdb's table is partial and in-frame only. The sample lists just over 150,000 clones; over 90% were seen once. Sequences were obtained from blood. These receptors were collected from a man between 45 and 60 years old in good health.

V is TRBV7-3 and J is TRBJ1-3; no firm D call. The CDR3 contains 14 residues. CDR1 is SGHTA and CDR2 is FQGTGA in the germline V gene. V was trimmed by 5 bases and J by 1 base, leaving 9 bases between them. The CDR3 nucleotides are TGTGCCAGCAGCGCCACAAATTCTGGAAACACCATATATTTT. Encoded protein: CASSATNSGNTIYF. The full variable domain, in which reference TRBV7-3 and TRBJ1-3 provide the parts outside the CDR3, is GAGVSQTPSNKVTEKGKYVELRCDPISGHTALYWYRQSLGQGPEFLIYFQGTGAADDSGLPNDRFFAVRPEGSVSTLKIQRTERGDSAVYLCASSATNSGNTIYFGEGSWLTVV.

This clone was counted a single time. The chain employs TRBV18 and TRBJ1-1; D might be TRBD1 (5 bases). The CDR3 runs 15 residues. The V end lost 6 bases, the J end lost 3 bases, and 17 bases lay between the germline ends. Germline V gene lookup returns CDR1 KGHSH and CDR2 LQKENI. The CDR3 here is CASSSGGVVYTEAFF. In DNA, the CDR3 is TGTGCCAGCTCTTCCGGAGGGGTTGTTTACACTGAAGCTTTCTTT.

V is TRBV2 and J is TRBJ2-3, with 8 bases aligning to TRBD2. CDR1 SNHLY and CDR2 FYNNEI come from the germline V gene. CDR3 length: 15 amino acids. V gave up 4 bases and J gave up 6 bases; unmatched junction bases: 9. The DNA of the CDR3 is TGTGCCAGCAGTGGAACGGGAGGGCCGTGGGATACGCAGTATTTT. This gives the protein CASSGTGGPWDTQYF.

V is TRBV2 and J is TRBJ1-1, with D maybe TRBD1 (5 bases). V lost 9 bases to trimming and J lost 7 bases, with 12 bases between them. Looked up from germline, CDR1 is SNHLY and CDR2 is FYNNEI. The CDR3 runs 11 residues. The CDR3 reads CASGGGIEAFF. The CDR3 region has the DNA TGTGCCAGTGGGGGAGGGATTGAAGCTTTCTTT.

The CDR3 region is CASSPPGREIGSPLHF. The CDR3 DNA reads as TGTGCCAGCAGTCCCCCGGGAAGGGAGATTGGGTCACCCCTCCACTTT. This rearrangement joins TRBV28 to TRBJ1-6; no clear D gene. The CDR3 is 16 residues long. Germline lookup yields CDR1 MDHEN and CDR2 SYDVKM. V was trimmed by 5 bases and J by 10 bases, leaving 21 bases between them. The complete variable domain, with remaining parts taken from reference TRBV28 and TRBJ1-6, reads DVKVTQSSRYLVKRTGEKVFLECVQDMDHENMFWYRQDPGLGLRLIYFSYDVKMKEKGDIPEGYSVSREKKERFSLILESASTNQTSMYLCASSPPGREIGSPLHFGNGTRLTVT.

This chain links TRBV27 with TRBJ1-1; D ambiguous. The V gene lost 2 bases and the J gene lost 1 base, with 8 bases spanning the gap. The CDR3 totals 14 residues. Germline lookup yields CDR1 MNHEY and CDR2 SMNVEV (reference sequence). CDR3 sequence (DNA): TGTGCCAGCAGTTTACGCGCTCAGAACACTGAAGCTTTCTTT. Translated: CASSLRAQNTEAFF.

The chain carries TRBV4-1 and TRBJ2-2; D is perhaps TRBD1 (5 bases). The CDR3 totals 13 residues. The germline V gene has CDR1 MGHRA and CDR2 YSYEKL. V lost 4 bases and J 5 bases, leaving 8 bases between the germline ends. As DNA, the CDR3 is TGCGCCAGCAGCCCAGCAGGGACCGGGGAGCTGTTTTTT. Its translation is CASSPAGTGELFF.

This chain uses TRBV5-1 with TRBJ2-3; 11 bases align to TRBD2. Trimming at V came to 6 bases and at J to 0 bases, leaving 6 bases not matched to a gene. Germline V gene data show CDR1 as SGHRS and CDR2 as YFSETQ. The CDR3 consists of 16 residues. CDR3 loop: CASNPLAGGSTDTQYF. DNA for the CDR3: TGCGCCAGCAACCCTTTAGCGGGGGGGAGCACAGATACGCAGTATTTT.

The chain couples TRBV19 to TRBJ2-7; 8 bases are a match to TRBD1. Losses at the gene ends were 6 bases for V and 2 bases for J; bases not matched to a gene: 3. Germline loops: CDR1 LNHDA, CDR2 SQIVND (reference sequence). The CDR3 is 13 residues long. The CDR3 is CASRGTGPYEQYF. CDR3 coding DNA: TGTGCCAGTAGGGGGACAGGCCCCTACGAGCAGTACTTC.